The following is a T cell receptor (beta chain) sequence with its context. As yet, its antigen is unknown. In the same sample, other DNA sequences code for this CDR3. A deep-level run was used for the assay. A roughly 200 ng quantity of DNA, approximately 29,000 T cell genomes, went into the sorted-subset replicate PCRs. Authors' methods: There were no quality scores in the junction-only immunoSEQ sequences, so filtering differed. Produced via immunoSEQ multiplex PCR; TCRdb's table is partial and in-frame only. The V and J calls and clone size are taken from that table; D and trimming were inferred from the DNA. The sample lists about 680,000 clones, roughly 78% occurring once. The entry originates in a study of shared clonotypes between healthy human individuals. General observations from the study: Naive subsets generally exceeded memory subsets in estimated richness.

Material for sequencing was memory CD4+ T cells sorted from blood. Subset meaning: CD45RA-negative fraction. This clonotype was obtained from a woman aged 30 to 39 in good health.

Here the CDR3 reads CSAGGSANEKLFF. The CDR3 bases are TGCAGCGCCGGGGGTTCGGCTAATGAAAAACTGTTTTTT. V is TRBV29-1 and J is TRBJ1-4; D is perhaps TRBD1 (5 bases). The CDR3 length is 13 residues. V lost 7 bases, J lost 3 bases, and 12 bases lay in between. Germline CDR1 is SQVTM and CDR2 is ANQGSEA.